Listed here are 8 T cell receptor beta chains from one sample, sequenced in a study of chemoradiotherapy in HPV16-positive cancers. The repertoire was sequenced with immunoSEQ multiplex PCR; TCRdb's copy has only in-frame clones and lacks some. The repertoire has 25,000 to 35,000 clones, approximately 80% of them found once; the top ten carry around 5.5%. The source was blood, collected from a patient who underwent chemoradiotherapy. These receptors were obtained from a human donor with HPV-associated anogenital cancer.

A single count supports this clone. This chain links TRBV7-9 with TRBJ2-2; D not resolved. CDR3 length: 14 amino acids. The V end lost 3 bases, the J end lost 0 bases, and 5 bases lay between the germline ends. The V gene's germline CDR1 is SEHNR and CDR2 FQNEAQ (reference sequence). The chain's CDR3 is CASSFGTNTGELFF. The CDR3, as DNA: TGTGCCAGCAGCTTCGGTACGAACACCGGGGAGCTGTTTTTT.

This clone was counted between two and nine times. V gene TRBV28 combines with J gene TRBJ1-5, with 9 bases fitting TRBD1. Germline V gene lookup returns CDR1 MDHEN and CDR2 SYDVKM. V dropped 2 bases and J dropped 7; count of bases not matched to a gene: 6. There are 15 residues in the CDR3. This CDR3 is CASSLGTGIGQPQHF. The CDR3 DNA reads TGTGCCAGCAGTTTAGGGACAGGGATAGGGCAGCCCCAGCATTTT.

The rearrangement joins TRBV4-2 to TRBJ1-2; D is possibly TRBD1 (5 bases). Germline V CDR1 and CDR2: LGHNA, YNFKEQ. The CDR3 contains 15 residues. V gave up 2 bases and J gave up 0 bases, with 10 bases separating them. The CDR3 reads CASSQTGPSNYGYTF. CDR3 nucleotide sequence: TGTGCCAGCAGCCAAACAGGCCCTTCTAACTATGGCTACACCTTC.

This chain uses TRBV2 with TRBJ1-1; 7 nucleotides match TRBD1. Germline values: CDR1 SNHLY, CDR2 FYNNEI. Trimming removed 7 bases from V and 6 bases from J; junction bases left unmatched: 11. The CDR3 totals 14 residues. The chain's CDR3 is CASTVGGGSAEAFF. CDR3 nucleotide sequence: TGTGCCAGCACAGTTGGAGGGGGCTCCGCTGAAGCTTTCTTT. The full variable domain, rest sourced from reference TRBV2 and TRBJ1-1, is EPEVTQTPSHQVTQMGQEVILRCVPISNHLYFYWYRQILGQKVEFLVSFYNNEISEKSEIFDDQFSVERPDGSNFTLKIRSTKLEDSAMYFCASTVGGGSAEAFFGQGTRLTVV.

The V call is TRBV7-2, the J call TRBJ2-3; no definite D call. Germline CDR1 and CDR2: SGHTA and FQGNSA. V dropped 2 bases and J dropped 4 bases, with 19 bases sitting between them. The CDR3 contains 17 residues. CDR3 DNA: TGTGCCAGCAGCTTAAATTCTCCCACCCTTAGGGCAGATACGCAGTATTTT. Protein sequence: CASSLNSPTLRADTQYF.

This rearrangement joins TRBV13 to TRBJ2-7; D perhaps matches TRBD2 (5 bases). The CDR3 spans 13 residues. The germline CDR1 and CDR2 sequences are PRHDT and FYEKMQ (reference sequence). V shed 0 bases and J shed 4 bases, with 7 bases lying between them. CDR3 sequence reads: CASSLGRGYEQYF. As DNA, the CDR3 is TGTGCCAGCAGCTTAGGACGGGGATACGAGCAGTACTTC.

This clone occurred once. The rearrangement uses TRBV19 and TRBJ2-5; no clear D gene. Trimming stripped 5 bases from V and 4 bases from J, with 11 bases between. Germline assignment: CDR1 LNHDA and CDR2 SQIVND (reference sequence). The CDR3 runs 13 residues. This CDR3 is CASSPGRVETQYF. DNA for the CDR3: TGTGCCAGTAGTCCCGGGCGCGTAGAGACCCAGTACTTC.

The V gene is TRBV9, the J gene TRBJ1-2; D gene ambiguous. V gave up 6 bases and J gave up 8 bases, with 20 bases separating them. The CDR3 length is 14 residues. The germline gives CDR1 SGDLS, CDR2 YYNGEE. CDR3 nucleotides: TGTGCCAGCACCATGAGGAACGAAATCGGGGGCTACACCTTC. Its protein product is CASTMRNEIGGYTF.